This entry features one T cell receptor beta chain sequence. The sample holds one count of this clone. The antigen it recognizes is unknown. The record has no base qualities; no much larger clone is one base away. The data are from a study of blood T cell repertoires in COVID-19 (dated by TCRdb to 2018 to 2020). About the study as a whole: The collaborator samples originated in the United States, Italy and Spain and spanned the acute and convalescent phases of COVID-19. The repertoires were released in a freely available public database intended as a resource for research on the immune response to SARS-CoV-2. The samples were drawn from the first 160 participants of the ongoing ImmuneRACE study and from 1,254 subjects provided by 6 global collaborators. Nearly every sample came with metadata listing a de-identified subject ID, COVID-19 status, age in years and sex. Where available, HLA class I and class II types were obtained from metadata supplied by the sample provider rather than from assay-based typing. The material from the prospective study consisted of cDNA or gDNA derived from T cells, B-cell-depleted T cells, or PBMCs. The dataset comprised deeply sampled blood TCRbeta repertoires from subjects exposed to, actively infected with, or recovered from COVID-19.

TCRbeta CDR3 regions were amplified from genomic DNA by means of the immunoSEQ Assay, a bias-controlled multiplex PCR. Per the authors' processing: Within the assay, amplification of reference gene primers was used to estimate how many nucleated cells each sample contained. To quantify the absolute abundance of each unique TCRbeta CDR3 rearrangement, sequence reads were collapsed and filtered. For each sample, productive Simpson clonality was calculated as the square root of Simpson's diversity index over productive rearrangements. The immuneACCESS repertoire file appears here via TCRdb, limited to in-frame rearrangements. These files lack a portion of the clones; in checked studies, under half of the deficit traces to unresolved V genes, and the cause of the others is not known. That table gives V, J and clone size, and the DNA gave D and trimming. Present in this sample are under 300,000 clones, about four fifths of which were seen just once. Around 3.6% of the sample is in the top ten clones.

Participants in the prospective study were aged about 18 to 95 years, lived in 20 to 30 United States geographic areas, and enrolled through a virtual design. Cohort assignment in the prospective study relied on participant-reported clinical history from a screening survey and a study questionnaire. For ImmuneRACE Cohort 3, a participant was defined as recovered based on two consecutive negative NP/OP PCR tests, clearance by a healthcare professional, or resolution of symptoms. Mobile phlebotomists in the prospective study collected whole blood, serum and a nasopharyngeal or oropharyngeal swab from every participant. Participants in the prospective study had the option to provide additional blood draws and questionnaires over a roughly 2-month period. Before DNA extraction, prospective study blood samples were shipped either frozen or at room temperature. Here is what the overall study found, with its caveats: The amount of clinical and demographic metadata varied by source and participant and was provided uncurated.

Trimming removed 5 bases from V and 7 bases from J, leaving 8 bases between the germline ends. The CDR3 sequence holds 11 residues, the cysteine and phenylalanine included. Just CDR3 DNA is preserved here, 33 bases in frame from base 1. Looking up the germline V gene (reference sequence) yields CDR1 MNHEY and CDR2 SMNVEV. The sequenced material came from PBMCs or T cells enriched from blood (not recorded which). The receptor's source is a middle-aged man who had recovered from COVID-19. Recombination joined TRBV27 with TRBJ2-5; the D gene is possibly TRBD1, with 5 bases matching. Read as DNA, the sequence is TGTGCCAGCAGTGGCACAGGGACCCAGTACTTC. This translates into CASSGTGTQYF.